Below, 23 T cell receptor beta chains from the same sample are listed, as sequenced in a study of cytomegalovirus exposure and HLA in healthy donors. The PCR contained 60 Vbeta and 13 Jbeta primers. Profiled with immunoSEQ multiplex PCR; TCRdb holds only in-frame clones, not every one. The sample contains 53,000 or so clones, under 80% of which appear only once. The sample taken for sequencing was PBMCs. The receptor source for this set is a man in his thirties or forties in good health and CMV-seropositive.

J is TRBJ1-1 and V is TRBV6-5; no firm D call. CDR1 is MNHEY and CDR2 is SVGAGI in the germline V gene. The V end was cut by 2 bases, the J end by 11 bases, with 18 bases between. The CDR3 loop spans 14 amino acids. The CDR3 DNA is TGTGCCAGCAGTTACAAAGGTTCCGGGAATGCGGCTTTCTTT. This translates into CASSYKGSGNAAFF.

The rearrangement links TRBV10-3 to TRBJ1-1; the match to TRBD1 covers 7 bases. This CDR3 region has 15 residues. V trimming: 6 bases; J trimming: 5 bases; junction bases outside the gene matches: 12. Germline CDR1 and CDR2: ENHRY and SYGVKD. The DNA for the CDR3 is TGTGCCATCAGCGGTGGACGAGCAGGGGGTACTGAAGCTTTCTTT. Amino acids: CAISGGRAGGTEAFF.

The J gene is TRBJ1-2, the V gene TRBV28, with a weak D call TRBD1 (6 bases). This CDR3 spans 13 amino acids. The germline V gene has CDR1 MDHEN and CDR2 SYDVKM. V was pared by 6 bases and J by 2 bases, with 10 bases between. The CDR3 nucleotides are TGTGCCAGCAGGAGGACAGCGAACTATGGCTACACCTTC. Its protein product is CASRRTANYGYTF.

The chain couples TRBV28 to TRBJ2-5, with D uncertain. Germline CDR1 reads MDHEN; CDR2 reads SYDVKM. The V gene lost 5 bases and the J gene lost 4 bases, with 8 bases spanning the gap. CDR3 length: 12 residues. The chain's CDR3 is CASSPVLETQYF. As DNA, the CDR3 is TGTGCCAGCAGTCCAGTGTTAGAGACCCAGTACTTC.

The chain is built from TRBV29-1 and TRBJ1-2; D unclear. This CDR3 comprises 12 residues. Between the trimmed V and J ends, which lost 3 bases and 2 bases, there was a span of 7 bases. Germline V gene data show CDR1 as SQVTM and CDR2 as ANQGSEA. The CDR3 region is CSVDGNNYGYTF. The CDR3 nucleotides read TGCAGCGTTGACGGGAACAACTATGGCTACACCTTC.

The rearrangement uses TRBV10-2 and TRBJ1-1; no firm D call. The ends were cut back, 2 bases at V and 0 bases at J, with 7 bases in the middle. The V gene's germline CDR1 is WSHSY and CDR2 SAAADI. The CDR3 is 14 amino acids. The CDR3 here is CASSETAMNTEAFF. In DNA, the CDR3 is TGCGCCAGCAGTGAGACAGCTATGAACACTGAAGCTTTCTTT.

This clone turned up a few times. The rearrangement joins TRBV6-6 to TRBJ1-1, with 8 bases matching TRBD1. The CDR3 loop spans 15 amino acids. In germline, CDR1 is MNHNY, CDR2 SVGAGI (reference sequence). The V and J ends lost 5 bases and 4 bases, in that order; junction bases with no gene match: 9. The CDR3 DNA follows: TGTGCCAGCAGTCGCCCGACAGGGGCCGTCACTGAAGCTTTCTTT. It is translated as CASSRPTGAVTEAFF.

This clone showed up just once. The V and J genes are TRBV10-3 and TRBJ1-2, with D hard to call. This CDR3 contains 13 residues. V lost 8 bases, J lost 6 bases, and 16 bases lay in between. CDR1 is ENHRY, CDR2 SYGVKD, per germline. The CDR3 bases are TGTGCCATCTCTGACGGCCCGGGAGATGGCTACACCTTC. Its protein product is CAISDGPGDGYTF.

The rearrangement uses TRBV4-2 and TRBJ1-1, with no clear D. The CDR3 covers 13 residues. Germline CDR1 is LGHNA and CDR2 is YNFKEQ. With 1 base removed from V and 6 bases from J, the gap between germline ends came to 9 bases. CDR3 protein: CASSQGLRAEAFF. In nucleotides, the CDR3 is TGTGCCAGCAGCCAAGGTCTGAGGGCTGAAGCTTTCTTT.

The chain links TRBV28 to TRBJ2-5; 12 bases fit TRBD2. Trimming took 10 bases from V and 5 from J; bases not matched to a gene: 17. The germline gives CDR1 MDHEN, CDR2 SYDVKM. This CDR3 has 17 amino acids. CDR3 DNA sequence: TGTGCCACCCTGGAGGTGGCTAGCGGGGGGGCAAGGGAGACCCAGTACTTC. Amino acid sequence: CATLEVASGGARETQYF.

The V and J genes are TRBV19 and TRBJ1-4; maybe TRBD1 (6 bases). Germline V gene data show CDR1 as LNHDA and CDR2 as SQIVND (reference sequence). This CDR3 region has 14 residues. Trimming took 6 bases from V and 7 from J, leaving 15 bases between them. The chain's CDR3 is CASRTGQTREKLFF. The CDR3 bases are TGTGCCAGTAGAACGGGACAAACACGTGAAAAACTGTTTTTT.

The rearrangement uses TRBV9 and TRBJ1-2; tentatively, D is TRBD1 (5 bases). The CDR3 covers 15 residues. CDR1 is SGDLS, CDR2 YYNGEE, per germline. The V end lost 0 bases, the J end lost 0 bases, and 9 bases lay between the germline ends. CDR3 nucleotides: TGTGCCAGCAGCGTAGACAGGACAACTAACTATGGCTACACCTTC. Protein product: CASSVDRTTNYGYTF.

This clone has just one count. The chain recombines TRBV19 with TRBJ1-1, with a weak D call TRBD1 (5 bases). The V gene's germline CDR1 is LNHDA and CDR2 SQIVND (reference sequence). The CDR3 runs to 14 residues. V lost 7 bases, J lost 5 bases, and 17 bases lay in between. CDR3 sequence reads: CASTRGGRVTEAFF. The CDR3 DNA reads as TGTGCCAGTACCCGAGGTGGCAGGGTTACTGAAGCTTTCTTT.

CDR3 DNA sequence: TGCGCCAGCGGCCGGGGGGGGACAGGGGGCTCCCCCCTCCACTTT. It encodes CASGRGGTGGSPLHF. This chain connects TRBV5-1 to TRBJ1-6, with TRBD1 matching 12 bases. Germline assignment: CDR1 SGHRS and CDR2 YFSETQ. V was clipped by 7 bases and J by 13 bases; unmatched bases: 12. The CDR3 has 15 residues.

The J gene is TRBJ2-6, the V gene TRBV4-3; D uncertain. CDR1 is LGHNA and CDR2 is YSLEER in the germline V gene. Trimming removed 1 base from V and 4 bases from J, with 8 bases in between. This CDR3 has 15 amino acids. Written as DNA, the CDR3 is TGCGCCAGCAGCCAAGTAGTATCCGGGGCCAACGTCCTGACTTTC. This codes for CASSQVVSGANVLTF.

In its sample, this clone was seen once. V and J are TRBV5-8 and TRBJ2-1; D not resolved. The CDR3 is made up of 13 amino acids. The germline V gene has CDR1 SGHTS and CDR2 YDEGEE. V was pared by 10 bases and J by 1 base, with 12 bases between. As DNA, the CDR3 is TGTGCCGTCAAGCCACGGTCCTACAATGAGCAGTTCTTC. Amino acids: CAVKPRSYNEQFF.

The chain joins TRBV29-1 to TRBJ1-2, with a weak D call TRBD1 (6 bases). Germline V gives CDR1 SQVTM, CDR2 ANQGSEA. The CDR3 sequence is 13 residues long. V was trimmed by 4 bases and J by 8 bases, leaving 17 bases between them. Here the CDR3 reads CSVGTDSLIGYTF. CDR3 in DNA: TGCAGCGTTGGCACGGACAGCTTAATAGGCTACACCTTC.

The V call is TRBV7-3, the J call TRBJ2-2; 8 bases fit TRBD2. This CDR3 spans 16 amino acids. Unmatched junction bases numbered 7, after V lost 1 base and J lost 6 bases. Germline V lookup: CDR1 SGHTA, CDR2 FQGTGA. The CDR3 protein is CASSLIAGGFAGELFF. CDR3 coding DNA: TGTGCCAGCAGCTTAATTGCGGGGGGTTTTGCCGGGGAGCTGTTTTTT.

J is TRBJ2-1 and V is TRBV30; the match to TRBD2 covers 8 bases. Germline CDR1 GTSNPN, CDR2 SVGIG (reference sequence). The CDR3 is made up of 14 amino acids. Trimming cost V 0 bases and J 3 bases; bases outside gene matches: 1. The CDR3 DNA is TGTGCCTGGAGTGTACTAGCGGTCTACAATGAGCAGTTCTTC. Its protein product is CAWSVLAVYNEQFF. Drawing the rest from reference TRBV30 and TRBJ2-1, the complete variable domain is SQTIHQWPATLVQPVGSPLSLECTVEGTSNPNLYWYRQAAGRGLQLLFYSVGIGQISSEVPQNLSASRPQDRQFILSSKKLLLSDSGFYLCAWSVLAVYNEQFFGPGTRLTVL.

The chain carries TRBV30 and TRBJ2-5; TRBD1 aligns across 10 bases. The DNA end favors TRBJ2-7, so the J call may be wrong. The CDR3 loop spans 14 amino acids. Looked up from germline, CDR1 is GTSNPN and CDR2 is SVGIG (reference sequence). The CDR3 coding sequence is TGTGCCTGGAGGGAAGACAGGGGGCCCTACGAGCAGTACTTC. Its translation: CAWREDRGPYEQYF.

The chain's CDR3 is CASSRDSPYEQYF. The CDR3 DNA reads TGTGCCAGCAGTCGGGACAGTCCCTACGAGCAGTACTTC. The V gene is TRBV27, the J gene TRBJ2-7; 7 nucleotides agree with TRBD1. Germline loops: CDR1 MNHEY, CDR2 SMNVEV (reference sequence). The ends lost 5 bases at V and 2 bases at J; junction bases unmatched: 3. The CDR3 has 13 residues.

The chain links TRBV7-3 to TRBJ1-1; 9 bases align to TRBD1. J lost 0 bases, V lost 5 bases, and 10 bases had no gene match. This CDR3 contains 17 residues. CDR1 and CDR2 (germline): SGHTA, FQGTGA. This CDR3 is CASSARDRVGLNTEAFF. The CDR3 nucleotides are TGTGCCAGCAGCGCCCGGGACAGGGTGGGATTGAACACTGAAGCTTTCTTT.

The rearrangement uses TRBV5-1 and TRBJ1-4; 7 nucleotides agree with TRBD1. CDR3 length: 16 amino acids. Per germline, CDR1 SGHRS and CDR2 YFSETQ. Unmatched junction bases numbered 8, after V lost 4 bases and J lost 2 bases. The CDR3 is CASSQSPGGTNEKLFF. For the CDR3, the DNA is TGCGCCAGCAGCCAATCACCAGGGGGTACTAATGAAAAACTGTTTTTT.